This T cell receptor (beta chain) was profiled in a study of shared clonotypes between healthy human individuals (dated by TCRdb to 2018 to 2020). Study-level background: The cohort included three men and two women between 18 and 49 years of age. Leukapheresis yielded between about 0.94 and 8.9 billion PBMCs per donor. To increase sequencing depth and limit assay-specific biases, different laboratories used diverse techniques to prepare libraries and sequence TCR repertoires. Per donor, three plates each were used for CD4 naive and CD4 memory, two for CD8 naive, and one for CD8 memory. To estimate repertoire size and how much clonotype sharing occurs between individuals, the study deeply sequenced the blood TCR repertoires of about 5 healthy adults.

Using the deep immunoSEQ assay, TCR CDR3 regions were amplified from genomic DNA by multiplex PCR. Genomic DNA extracted from each cell subset was distributed evenly over all wells of several immunoSEQ 96-well plates, and each plate served as one replicate. For sorted subsets, approximately 200 ng of genomic DNA, equivalent to 25,000 to 35,000 T cell genomes, went into each replicate PCR. The purified libraries were quantified using a Qubit 3.0 fluorometer, sized with a Bioanalyzer 2100, and then quantified again using the KAPA Library Quantification kit. Each immunoSEQ 96-well plate was sequenced on its own single-read 150-cycle Illumina NextSeq 550 flow cell. In the paper's pipeline: Because the immunoSEQ output held only junctional sequences and lacked quality scores, the filtering could not match the filtering applied to full-length reads. Sequences were annotated with PyIR, a Python wrapper for IgBLAST v1.9, using IMGT germline references to assign V/J genes and CDR3. Any read was removed if the V/J assignment was weak (E-value above 1e-6), the CDR3 was missing, or the read contained stop codons, out-of-frame junctions, or ambiguous translated residues. A V3J clonotype was defined by an identical inferred V gene, J gene, and CDR3 amino acid sequence. Percentage overlap between repertoires was calculated by dividing the number of shared unique clonotypes by the size of the smaller repertoire. RTK rarefaction, the Chao1 estimator, and Recon v2.1 estimates of unobserved clonotypes were used to assess repertoire richness. Generation probabilities for all TCRbeta clonotypes obtained by the gDNA method from a few donors were computed using OLGA. The clones in this table, taken by TCRdb from immuneACCESS, are in-frame only. Not every clone is retained; where verified, under half of the shortfall comes from an unresolved V gene, and the cause of the rest is unknown. That table supplies the V and J calls and clone size; D and trimming were determined from the DNA. This sample is represented by 1.5 million to 1.9 million clones; 95% to 99% of them were singletons. The top ten clones comprise roughly 0.45% of the sample.

The paper as a whole reports these results and caveats: Rarefaction of sorted-subset datasets indicated incomplete sequencing despite the large sequencing depth. Only blood was sampled, and tissue TCR repertoires likely differ from those in blood. The genetic and exposure-history diversity represented was limited by the small number of donors. Pairwise subsampling led to the expectation that sequencing depth would affect the degree of clonotype sharing among donors. Compared with non-shared clonotypes, clonotypes shared by all four sorted-subset donors had higher generation probabilities. Estimated clonotype richness was generally larger for naive than for memory subsets. Approximately 4.8% of naive CD4, 3% to 3.5% of naive CD8, approximately 2.2% of memory CD4, and more than 0.35% of memory CD8 clonotypes were shared across a few donors.

As concerns this clone: Its antigen is unknown. No much larger clone is present one base from it, and per-base qualities are unavailable.

Donors were healthy HIV-negative adults with no recently reported acute infections or vaccinations. Every donor was a Caucasian adult residing in Nashville, Tennessee, USA. CD4+ T cells were enriched by magnetic negative selection; naive cells were then positively selected on CD45RA, and the negative fraction formed the memory subset. After blood collection by leukapheresis, PBMCs were isolated using Ficoll-Histopaque density gradient centrifugation and then cryopreserved in the vapor phase of liquid nitrogen. Analytical flow cytometry was used to check the purity and quantity of each magnetically sorted T cell population. Genomic DNA was isolated from each sorted fraction and quantified by UV absorbance on a Nanodrop 2000c. The CDR3 runs 16 residues from the cysteine to the phenylalanine. Left in the record is the CDR3 DNA by itself, 48 bases read in frame from the first base. Relative to germline, V is 2 bases shorter and J is 2 bases shorter, with 17 bases between their ends. As encoded in the germline V gene, CDR1 is SGHRS while CDR2 is YFSETQ.

The clonotype was recovered from a man aged 30 to 45 in good health. Sequencing used naive CD4+ T cells sorted from blood. This specimen's cell subset or site label, interpreted: CD45RA+ positively selected. The sequence links TRBV5-1 to TRBJ2-7; the D call is possibly TRBD1 or TRBD2, each sharing 6 bases. The CDR3 corresponds to CASSFGWGAVAYEQYF. The sequenced DNA: TGCGCCAGCAGCTTTGGTTGGGGGGCCGTTGCCTACGAGCAGTACTTC.